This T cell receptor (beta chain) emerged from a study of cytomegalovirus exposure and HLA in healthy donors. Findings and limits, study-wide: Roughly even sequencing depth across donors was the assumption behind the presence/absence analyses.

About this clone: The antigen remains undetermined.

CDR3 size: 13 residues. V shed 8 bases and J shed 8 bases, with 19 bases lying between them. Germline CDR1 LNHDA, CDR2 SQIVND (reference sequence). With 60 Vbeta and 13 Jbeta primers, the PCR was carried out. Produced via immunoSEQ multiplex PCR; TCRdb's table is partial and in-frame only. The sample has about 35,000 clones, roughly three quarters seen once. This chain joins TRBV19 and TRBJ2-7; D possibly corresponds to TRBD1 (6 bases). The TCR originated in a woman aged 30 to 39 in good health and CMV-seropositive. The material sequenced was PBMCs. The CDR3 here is CASSGTPTLQQYF. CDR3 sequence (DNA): TGTGCCAGTTCCGGGACACCGACCCTCCAGCAGTACTTC.